These T cell receptor beta chains were read from a single sample in a study of blood T cell repertoires in COVID-19. Only in-frame clones appear in the TCRdb table, and some are missing; sequencing was by immunoSEQ multiplex PCR. The table lists some 190,000 clones, about four fifths of them singletons. Input material: peripheral blood. These receptors originate from a man in his 60s with acute or convalescent COVID-19. Each CDR3 is given with its conserved first and last residue.

V: TRBV15
J: TRBJ2-1
CDR3: CASRSTDYNEQFF

V: TRBV19
J: TRBJ2-5
CDR3: CASSRTGTGSSRETQYF

V: TRBV27
J: TRBJ2-1
CDR3: CASSGYRGGSYNEQFF

V: TRBV9
J: TRBJ1-2
CDR3: CASSVGGGSYGYTF

V: TRBV19
J: TRBJ2-3
CDR3: CASSTRAGLSTDTQYF

V: TRBV5-1
J: TRBJ1-1
CDR3: CASSSGMNTEAFF

V: TRBV6-6
J: TRBJ2-1
CDR3: CASSYEASSYNEQFF

V: TRBV2
J: TRBJ2-5
CDR3: CASRLGWGRQETQYF

V: TRBV19
J: TRBJ1-1
CDR3: CASSSRPRGPGTEAFF

V: TRBV15
J: TRBJ1-1
CDR3: CATNGRLNTEAFF

V: TRBV14
J: TRBJ2-3
CDR3: CASSRTGGADTQYF

V: TRBV4-1
J: TRBJ1-1
CDR3: CASSQDPRGESEAFF